This T cell receptor (beta chain) was recorded in a study of shared clonotypes between healthy human individuals. The method was immunoSEQ multiplex PCR; TCRdb's version includes in-frame clones alone and lacks a portion of them. The table shows around 1.4 million clones, with roughly 98.5% occurring only once. Germline V gene lookup returns CDR1 MNHEY and CDR2 SMNVEV (reference sequence). The CDR3 length is 14 residues. Trimming stripped 2 bases from V and 2 bases from J, with 9 bases between. The material sequenced was naive CD4+ T cells sorted from blood. The subset was: CD45RA+ positively selected. The TCR comes from a man younger than 45 in good health. The chain links TRBV27 to TRBJ2-5; D unresolved. The CDR3 region has the DNA TGTGCCAGCAGTTTAACGAGACTGCAAGAGACCCAGTACTTC. This translates into CASSLTRLQETQYF.